The 17 T cell receptor beta chains reported below all come from one sample, sequenced in a study of Ad26.COV2.S vaccination and SARS-CoV-2 variants. The repertoire was sequenced with immunoSEQ multiplex PCR; TCRdb's copy has only in-frame clones and lacks some. The sample holds 350,000 to 500,000 clones, 80% to 95% seen once. As for treatment: roughly 20 received Ad26.COV2.S at low or high dose, single or two shots; about 5 received placebo; per-sample allocation not given. The samples date from day 63 after the first vaccine or placebo injection. The starting material was peripheral blood, obtained in a trial of Ad26.COV2.S vaccine versus placebo. The source of these receptors is a person between 18 and 60 years old who received the Ad26.COV2.S COVID-19 vaccine or a placebo.

The rearrangement uses TRBV3-1 (or the pseudogene TRBV3-2) and TRBJ2-2; TRBD2 agrees at 8 bases. Per germline, CDR1 LGHDT and CDR2 YNNKEL (reference sequence). This CDR3 comprises 16 residues. The J segment lost 0 bases and the V segment lost 4 bases, leaving 4 bases of the junction unmatched. The CDR3 protein is CASSRYSGANTGELFF. Written as DNA, the CDR3 is TGTGCCAGCAGCCGATATAGCGGGGCGAACACCGGGGAGCTGTTTTTT.

A few counts support this clone. This chain uses TRBV5-1 with TRBJ2-1; D may match TRBD1 or TRBD2 (5 bases each). This CDR3 has 14 residues. The germline V and J ends were trimmed by 2 bases and 5 bases, with 11 bases remaining between them. Germline CDR1 reads SGHRS; CDR2 reads YFSETQ. CDR3: CASSFRDGDNEQFF. For the CDR3, the DNA is TGCGCCAGCAGCTTCCGGGACGGTGACAATGAGCAGTTCTTC.

V usage is TRBV7-8 and J usage is TRBJ2-1, with a weak D call TRBD2 (5 bases). In germline, CDR1 is SGHVS, CDR2 FQNEAQ. CDR3 length: 15 amino acids. V shed 2 bases and J shed 2 bases, with 10 bases lying between them. CDR3 region: CASSLSRRTYNEQFF. CDR3 sequence (DNA): TGTGCCAGCAGCTTAAGCAGGAGGACCTACAATGAGCAGTTCTTC.

The V gene is TRBV7-8, the J gene TRBJ2-7; the match to TRBD1 covers 7 bases. Germline CDR1 is SGHVS and CDR2 is FQNEAQ. CDR3 length: 21 amino acids. V lost 2 bases to trimming and J lost 4 bases; unmatched junction nucleotides: 26. In DNA, the CDR3 is TGTGCCAGCAGCTTACGGAGATCGACAGGGAACTTCCCCACGATCGGTTACGAGCAGTACTTC. Its translation: CASSLRRSTGNFPTIGYEQYF.

The table lists this clone with a count of one. The J gene is TRBJ2-3, the V gene TRBV7-3, with 8 bases fitting TRBD2. The V gene's germline CDR1 is SGHTA and CDR2 FQGTGA. This CDR3 contains 13 residues. With 9 bases clipped from V and 1 base from J, the junction kept 3 bases outside the gene matches. The CDR3 DNA reads TGTGCCAGTGGACTAGCAGGCACAGATACGCAGTATTTT. It yields the protein CASGLAGTDTQYF.

The chain employs TRBV14 and TRBJ2-1; no clear D. This CDR3 is 13 amino acids long. The germline CDR1 and CDR2 sequences are SGHDN and FVKESK. V gave up 0 bases and J gave up 12 bases, with 12 bases separating them. As DNA, the CDR3 is TGTGCCAGCAGCCAAGAATATAATTGGGGGCAGTTCTTC. This sequence encodes CASSQEYNWGQFF.

This chain joins TRBV2 and TRBJ2-2; 7 positions match TRBD1. Trimming removed 2 bases from V and 0 bases from J; junction bases left unmatched: 3. Germline-derived CDR1 and CDR2 are SNHLY and FYNNEI. The CDR3 loop spans 16 amino acids. CDR3 nucleotide sequence: TGTGCCAGCAGTGAATTTGGGACAGCGAACACCGGGGAGCTGTTTTTT. This encodes CASSEFGTANTGELFF.

V gene TRBV5-4 combines with J gene TRBJ1-6; perhaps TRBD1 as D (5 bases). The CDR3 sequence is 15 residues long. Trimming took off 2 bases at V and 6 bases at J, with 12 bases between the two ends. Germline values: CDR1 SGHNT, CDR2 YYREEE (reference sequence). CDR3 in DNA: TGTGCCAGCAGCTTCGGCAGGGATCTTAATTCACCCCTCCACTTT. The encoded protein is CASSFGRDLNSPLHF.

CDR3 DNA: TGTGCCAGCAGCAAGACAGGGACCGGGGAGCTGTTTTTT. Its translation is CASSKTGTGELFF. The chain employs TRBV5-6 and TRBJ2-2; 7 bases line up with TRBD1. Germline assignment: CDR1 SGHDT and CDR2 YYEEEE. CDR3 length equals 13 residues. Trimming at V came to 4 bases and at J to 5 bases, leaving 2 bases not matched to a gene.

The chain carries TRBV4-3 and TRBJ1-2, with a weak D call TRBD1 (5 bases). The V end lost 1 base, the J end lost 8 bases, and 11 bases lay between the germline ends. CDR3 size: 13 residues. The V gene's germline CDR1 is LGHNA and CDR2 YSLEER. The CDR3 loop is CASSQGGLGGYTF. CDR3 coding DNA: TGCGCCAGCAGCCAAGGGGGGTTAGGAGGCTACACCTTC.

The rearrangement links TRBV5-4 to TRBJ2-7; 8 bases match TRBD1. The germline V gene encodes CDR1 SGHNT and CDR2 YYREEE (reference sequence). V was clipped by 4 bases and J by 0 bases; unmatched bases: 12. The CDR3 consists of 17 residues. This chain's CDR3 is CASSPRTGRYSSYEQYF. The CDR3 DNA reads as TGTGCCAGCAGCCCGAGGACAGGGCGCTATTCCTCCTACGAGCAGTACTTC.

This chain connects TRBV29-1 to TRBJ2-3; D may be TRBD2 (5 bases). The CDR3 is made up of 14 amino acids. V dropped 4 bases and J dropped 0 bases, with 11 bases sitting between them. Germline V gene data show CDR1 as SQVTM and CDR2 as ANQGSEA. As DNA, the CDR3 is TGCAGCGTTGCGGGATTGACTAGCACAGATACGCAGTATTTT. It encodes CSVAGLTSTDTQYF.

The chain has TRBV18 and TRBJ2-7, with a weak D call TRBD2 (5 bases). V was clipped by 2 bases and J by 3 bases, with 11 bases between them. The germline CDR1 and CDR2 sequences are KGHSH and LQKENI. This CDR3 is built from 14 residues. CDR3: CASSPKRTDYEQYF. In DNA form, the CDR3 reads TGTGCCAGCTCACCAAAGCGGACCGACTACGAGCAGTACTTC.

The chain has TRBV18 and TRBJ2-7, with D possibly matching TRBD2 (6 bases). CDR3 size: 14 residues. CDR1 is KGHSH and CDR2 is LQKENI in the germline V gene. V lost 5 bases and J 2 bases, leaving 13 bases between the germline ends. CDR3 in amino acids: CASSTGGTTYEQYF. The CDR3 coding sequence is TGTGCCAGCTCAACAGGAGGGACGACCTACGAGCAGTACTTC.

This clone was seen a single time. This chain joins TRBV7-2 and TRBJ2-1; 11 positions match TRBD2. There are 18 residues in the CDR3. Per germline, CDR1 SGHTA and CDR2 FQGNSA. V lost 1 base and J lost 0; bases outside the gene matches: 5. Here the CDR3 DNA reads TGTGCCAGCAGCTTAGGGCGGCTAGCGGGAGGCTCCTACAATGAGCAGTTCTTC. Residues: CASSLGRLAGGSYNEQFF.

V is TRBV14 and J is TRBJ2-2; 12 bases are shared with TRBD2. The CDR3 covers 18 residues. With 1 base clipped from V and 8 bases from J, the junction kept 11 bases outside the gene matches. Germline V gene sequence: CDR1 SGHDN, CDR2 FVKESK. The CDR3 DNA is TGTGCCAGCAGCCAAGCCGTCCTAGCGGGAGGGCCAAGAGGGGAGCTGTTTTTT. As protein: CASSQAVLAGGPRGELFF.

This chain links TRBV7-9 with TRBJ2-5, with 8 bases fitting TRBD1. The CDR3 extends over 14 amino acids. CDR1 and CDR2 (germline): SEHNR, FQNEAQ (reference sequence). Trimming removed 1 base from V and 4 bases from J; junction bases left unmatched: 2. The CDR3 region is CASSLGQGIETQYF. CDR3 sequence (DNA): TGTGCCAGCAGCTTAGGACAGGGGATAGAGACCCAGTACTTC.